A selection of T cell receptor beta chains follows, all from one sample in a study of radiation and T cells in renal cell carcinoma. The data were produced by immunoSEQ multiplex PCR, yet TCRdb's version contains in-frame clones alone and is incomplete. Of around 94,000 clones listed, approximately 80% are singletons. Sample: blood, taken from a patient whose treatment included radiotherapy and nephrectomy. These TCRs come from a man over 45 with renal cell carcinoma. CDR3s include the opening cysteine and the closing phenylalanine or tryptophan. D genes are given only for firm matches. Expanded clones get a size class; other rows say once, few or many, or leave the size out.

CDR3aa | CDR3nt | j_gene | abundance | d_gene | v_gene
CASSPYGTGVSEQYF | TGTGCCAGCAGTCCTTACGGGACAGGAGTCTCCGAGCAGTACTTC | TRBJ2-7 | - | TRBD1 | TRBV28
CASSFRVGETQYF | TGTGCCAGCAGCTTCCGGGTTGGAGAGACCCAGTACTTC | TRBJ2-5 | - | - | TRBV7-9
CASSGGQKGYGYTF | TGTGCCAGCAGCGGGGGACAGAAAGGCTATGGCTACACCTTC | TRBJ1-2 | - | TRBD1 | TRBV7-2
CASSLAETEPYGYTF | TGCGCCAGCAGCTTGGCCGAGACAGAACCCTATGGCTACACCTTC | TRBJ1-2 | - | - | TRBV5-1
CASSGGELDTQYF | TGCGCCAGCAGTGGGGGGGAACTAGATACGCAGTATTTT | TRBJ2-3 | - | TRBD2 | TRBV5-1
CAIKAGGQYNEQFF | TGTGCCATCAAAGCGGGAGGGCAATACAATGAGCAGTTCTTC | TRBJ2-1 | - | TRBD2 | TRBV10-3
CASSLDSLSYEQYF | TGTGCCAGTAGTTTGGACAGCCTCTCCTACGAGCAGTACTTC | TRBJ2-7 | - | - | TRBV19
CASQGILGTEAFF | TGTGCCAGCCAAGGGATTTTGGGCACTGAAGCTTTCTTT | TRBJ1-1 | - | - | TRBV28
CASNSGLGAGETQYF | TGTGCCAGCAATAGCGGACTAGGGGCGGGGGAGACCCAGTACTTC | TRBJ2-5 | - | TRBD2 | TRBV7-2
CATSRPVGAQETQYF | TGTGCCACCAGCAGACCGGTTGGAGCGCAAGAGACCCAGTACTTC | TRBJ2-5 | - | - | TRBV15
CATSRRQASSYEQYF | TGTGCCACCAGCAGACGACAGGCGAGCTCCTACGAGCAGTACTTC | TRBJ2-7 | - | - | TRBV15
CASSESSTGEQYF | TGCGCCAGCAGTGAGTCGTCAACAGGCGAGCAGTACTTC | TRBJ2-7 | - | - | TRBV10-1
CASRPQGRNTIYF | TGTGCCAGCAGGCCTCAGGGTCGAAACACCATATATTTT | TRBJ1-3 | - | - | TRBV6-5
CASSQVGSSMTGEQYF | TGCGCCAGCAGCCAAGTTGGCTCATCAATGACAGGAGAGCAGTACTTC | TRBJ2-7 | - | - | TRBV4-1
CASSIDRGSYEQYF | TGTGCCAGTAGTATTGACAGGGGGTCCTACGAGCAGTACTTC | TRBJ2-7 | few | TRBD1 | TRBV19
CASSLGDSVIGELFF | TGCGCCAGCAGCTTGGGGGACTCTGTTATCGGGGAGCTGTTTTTT | TRBJ2-2 | - | - | TRBV5-1
CASSVAPAGGRMDEQFF | TGTGCCAGCAGCGTAGCTCCCGCGGGGGGGCGTATGGATGAGCAGTTCTTC | TRBJ2-1 | - | TRBD2 | TRBV9
CASSLFVGENYGYTF | TGCGCCAGCAGCTTGTTCGTGGGGGAAAACTATGGCTACACCTTC | TRBJ1-2 | - | - | TRBV5-1
CASSELGGGDYEQYF | TGTGCCAGCAGTGAATTGGGGGGAGGGGATTACGAGCAGTACTTC | TRBJ2-7 | - | TRBD2 | TRBV2
CASSLGVYEQYF | TGTGCCAGCAGTTTGGGGGTTTACGAGCAGTACTTC | TRBJ2-7 | few | - | TRBV27
CASSLRQGMNTGELFF | TGTGCCAGCAGCTTAAGACAGGGGATGAACACCGGGGAGCTGTTTTTT | TRBJ2-2 | - | TRBD1 | TRBV5-5
CASSLGEGSGSSYNEQFF | TGCGCCAGCAGCTTGGGAGAGGGGAGCGGTAGCTCCTACAATGAGCAGTTCTTC | TRBJ2-1 | - | - | TRBV5-1
CASSNPGQAIPYEQYF | TGTGCCAGTAGCAATCCTGGTCAGGCGATACCCTACGAGCAGTACTTC | TRBJ2-7 | - | - | TRBV19
CASSLAPTGFFGNTIYF | TGTGCCAGCAGCTTAGCGCCTACGGGTTTTTTTGGAAACACCATATATTTT | TRBJ1-3 | - | - | TRBV7-2
CASSGATAGGLYEQYF | TGCGCCAGCAGCGGGGCCACCGCGGGAGGCCTCTACGAGCAGTACTTC | TRBJ2-7 | - | TRBD2 | TRBV5-1
CASSRQGSSYNEQFF | TGTGCCAGCAGCAGACAGGGGAGCTCCTACAATGAGCAGTTCTTC | TRBJ2-1 | - | TRBD1 | TRBV7-9
CASRELAGGAYEQYF | TGTGCCAGCAGGGAATTAGCGGGAGGGGCCTACGAGCAGTACTTC | TRBJ2-7 | - | TRBD2 | TRBV7-8